This T cell receptor (beta chain) was found in a study of response to subunit inactivated influenza vaccine. This clonotype has just a few counts. Each CDR3 protein is one row after TCRdb ran MiXCR on the RT-PCR reads. The sample lists 400,000 to 550,000 distinct CDR3 sequences; over 25% were seen once. This CDR3 is 17 amino acids long. Trimming took 7 bases from V and 6 from J; bases not matched to a gene: 15. CDR1 and CDR2 from the germline V gene are MNHEY and SMNVEV (reference sequence). Material: CD4+ T cells sorted from PBMCs, obtained about 5 days after vaccination. The chain employs TRBV27 and TRBJ1-6; 7 nucleotides align to TRBD1. The sequence derives from a middle-aged man who received an inactivated influenza vaccine. CDR3 sequence (DNA): TGTGCCAGCAAACCAAATTACAGGGGATTTCTTAATTCACCCCTCCACTTT. This encodes CASKPNYRGFLNSPLHF.